The source of this TCR beta chain is a study of cytomegalovirus exposure and HLA in healthy donors. It was with 60 Vbeta and 13 Jbeta primers that the PCR ran. The protocol was immunoSEQ multiplex PCR, while the TCRdb copy is restricted to in-frame clones and leaves out a portion. The top ten hold 2% to 2.5% of the sample, which has roughly 260,000 clones, 84% seen once. V was cut by 6 bases and J by 0 bases, with 15 bases left in between. Per germline, CDR1 ENHRY and CDR2 SYGVKD. CDR3 length: 16 amino acids. Overall study findings and caveats: Reports credit the classifier with highly specific, highly sensitive diagnosis of cytomegalovirus status. Relative to the approximately 630-donor mean, N-insertions were reportedly fewer in an Asian-associated ancestry cluster in a later analysis. The study flagged around 160 TCR beta chains as cytomegalovirus-associated.

On this clone: Its target is unknown.

The receptor comes from a woman between 40 and 50 years old in good health and CMV-seropositive. The material sequenced was PBMCs. V gene TRBV10-3 combines with J gene TRBJ1-3; the D gene is possibly TRBD1 (6 bases). The CDR3 loop is CAIRDSYTSSGNTIYF. Here the CDR3 DNA reads TGTGCCATCAGGGACAGTTATACATCCTCTGGAAACACCATATATTTT.